These 18 T cell receptor beta chains came from one sample sequenced in a study of regulatory T cells in long-lasting Graves disease (dated by TCRdb to the early 2020s). The method was multiplex PCR. Sequencing was performed on an Illumina HiSeq 4000. iRepertoire HTBI primers and Arm-PCR amplification of CDR3 regions were used to construct TCR beta libraries. Using fastp at Q25 and MiXCR, TCRdb reprocessed the public reads and kept productive beta chains. All rows with the same CDR3 protein become a single entry with the most common DNA and genes. For this sample the table gives about 220,000 distinct CDR3 sequences, of which approximately 19% were detected only once. The top ten clonotypes cover about 10% of the sample. According to the study, the label for this sample's time point signals: newly diagnosed GD, antithyroid drugs for less than 3 months. For both TCR sequencing and RNA sequencing, RNA was extracted from PBMCs using TRIzol.

The same data also went into a second study, on T cells in Graves' hyperthyroidism and ophthalmopathy.

Specimen: peripheral blood mononuclear cells (PBMCs), collected at new diagnosis, from a patient treated with antithyroid drugs. These receptors all stem from a woman in her 30s with Graves disease. Donor details come from another sample of the same person, matched by shared clones.

Concerning this clonotype itself: A read error may account for a junction end that differs from germline. The rearrangement uses TRBV9 and TRBJ2-7; TRBD1 or TRBD2 may be the D gene (5 bases each). This CDR3 is 14 amino acids long. In germline, CDR1 is SGDLS, CDR2 YYNGEE. DNA for the CDR3: TGTGCCAGCAGCGTAGTTGGGACGTCGGGTGAGCAGTCCTTT. Amino acid sequence: CASSVVGTSGEQSF.

Ten or more counts support this clonotype. The chain carries TRBV2 and TRBJ1-1; D not resolved. The germline V gene has CDR1 SNHLY and CDR2 FYNNEI. Trimming pared 2 bases from V and 5 bases from J, leaving 12 bases between. The CDR3 contains 14 residues. CDR3: CASSEPYVGTEAFF. CDR3 bases: TGTGCCAGCAGTGAACCGTATGTCGGAACTGAAGCTTTCTTT.

The chain has TRBV5-1 and TRBJ2-1; 12 bases map to TRBD2. This CDR3 comprises 16 residues. The germline gives CDR1 SGHRS, CDR2 YFSETQ. V dropped 1 base and J dropped 6; count of bases not matched to a gene: 5. CDR3 nucleotide sequence: TGCGCCAGCAGCTTGATACTAGCGGGAGGAAGCAATGAGCAGTTCTTC. Protein: CASSLILAGGSNEQFF. Variable domain in full (rest from reference TRBV5-1 and TRBJ2-1): KAGVTQTPRYLIKTRGQQVTLSCSPISGHRSVSWYQQTPGQGLQFLFEYFSETQRNKGNFPGRFSGRQFSNSRSEMNVSTLELGDSALYLCASSLILAGGSNEQFFGPGTRLTVL.

This clonotype was recorded a few times. The chain is built from TRBV20-1 and TRBJ1-4; 8 bases fit TRBD1. Per the germline V gene, CDR1 is DFQATT and CDR2 is SNEGSKA (reference sequence). This CDR3 has 15 amino acids. J was trimmed by 8 bases and V by 2 bases; bases with no gene match: 10. The CDR3 here is CSARNPGGWKEKLFF. The CDR3 nucleotides are TGCAGTGCTAGAAACCCAGGGGGCTGGAAAGAAAAACTGTTTTTT.

This clonotype showed up just a few times. The chain employs TRBV19 and TRBJ2-3, with D tentatively TRBD1 or TRBD2 (5 bases each). The CDR3 runs to 15 residues. Trimming took 11 bases from V and 0 from J, leaving 18 bases between them. Germline V lookup: CDR1 LNHDA, CDR2 SQIVND (reference sequence). CDR3 sequence: CASRMQGGSTDTQYF. DNA of the CDR3: TGTGCCTCTAGGATGCAGGGCGGGAGCACAGATACGCAGTATTTT.

This clonotype was picked up a small number of times. The CDR3 region has the DNA TGCAGTGCTAGAGAGCAAGGGGTGAACACTGAAGCTTTCTTT. Encoded protein: CSAREQGVNTEAFF. The J gene is TRBJ1-1, the V gene TRBV20-1; a possible D gene is TRBD1 (5 bases). The germline V and J ends were trimmed by 0 bases and 0 bases, with 8 bases remaining between them. The germline V gene encodes CDR1 DFQATT and CDR2 SNEGSKA (reference sequence). The CDR3 consists of 14 residues.

The chain couples TRBV28 to TRBJ1-5, with D perhaps TRBD1 (5 bases). Trimming cost V 6 bases and J 6 bases, with 15 bases left between them. The CDR3 covers 14 residues. The germline V gene encodes CDR1 MDHEN and CDR2 SYDVKM. The CDR3 is CASSPGGLAQPQHF. The CDR3 bases are TGTGCCAGCAGCCCCGGGGGGTTAGCTCAGCCCCAGCATTTT. The complete variable domain, with remaining parts taken from reference TRBV28 and TRBJ1-5, reads DVKVTQSSRYLVKRTGEKVFLECVQDMDHENMFWYRQDPGLGLRLIYFSYDVKMKEKGDIPEGYSVSREKKERFSLILESASTNQTSMYLCASSPGGLAQPQHFGDGTRLSIL.

This clonotype was observed at least ten times. This chain joins TRBV11-2 and TRBJ1-5; 7 positions agree with TRBD1. The CDR3 sequence is 15 residues long. Germline assignment: CDR1 SGHAT and CDR2 FQNNGV. V shed 0 bases, J shed 5 bases, and the junction held 4 bases outside the gene matches. As DNA, the CDR3 is TGTGCCAGCAGCTTAGACGGACAGGACTATCAGCCCCAGCATTTT. As protein: CASSLDGQDYQPQHF.

On this clonotype itself: This may come from a read error, since a much larger clone is one base off. This chain connects TRBV20-1 to TRBJ2-7; either TRBD1 or TRBD2 may supply D (5 bases each). Germline V gene lookup returns CDR1 DFQATT and CDR2 SNEGSKA (reference sequence). The CDR3 is made up of 15 amino acids. CDR3 nucleotide sequence: TGCAGTGCTAGGGCATCCGGGACGGTCTCCTACGGGCAGTACTTC. Protein: CSARASGTVSYGQYF.

This clonotype was seen ten or more times. The CDR3 DNA sequence: TGTGCCAGCAGCTTAGCGGACAGTTACGGCTACACCTTC. Protein sequence: CASSLADSYGYTF. This rearrangement joins TRBV7-8 to TRBJ1-2; D is perhaps TRBD1 (6 bases). The CDR3 spans 13 residues. V lost 0 bases and J lost 8, with 10 bases in between. Germline V gene lookup returns CDR1 SGHVS and CDR2 FQNEAQ.

The table lists this clonotype with many counts. This chain links TRBV7-9 with TRBJ2-1; unclear D gene. The ends were cut back, 4 bases at V and 9 bases at J, with 16 bases in the middle. Germline V gene sequence: CDR1 SEHNR, CDR2 FQNEAQ (reference sequence). The CDR3 runs 14 residues. The CDR3 DNA is TGTGCCAGCAGCTGGGCCCGGACCCCCGGTGAGCAGTTCTTC. Translated, it gives CASSWARTPGEQFF. The variable domain in full, completed from reference TRBV7-9 and TRBJ2-1, reads DTGVSQNPRHKITKRGQNVTFRCDPISEHNRLYWYRQTLGQGPEFLTYFQNEAQLEKSRLLSDRFSAERPKGSFSTLEIQRTEQGDSAMYLCASSWARTPGEQFFGPGTRLTVL.

This clonotype was counted many times. The V call is TRBV2, the J call TRBJ2-7, with 11 bases matching TRBD2. Germline V gene sequence: CDR1 SNHLY, CDR2 FYNNEI. The CDR3 runs to 15 residues. Trimming cost V 10 bases and J 2 bases; bases outside gene matches: 10. CDR3 in DNA: TGTGCCATCAACAAGGGGACTAGCGGTACCTACGAGCAGTACTTC. Protein product: CAINKGTSGTYEQYF. The full variable domain, in which reference TRBV2 and TRBJ2-7 provide the parts outside the CDR3, is EPEVTQTPSHQVTQMGQEVILRCVPISNHLYFYWYRQILGQKVEFLVSFYNNEISEKSEIFDDQFSVERPDGSNFTLKIRSTKLEDSAMYFCAINKGTSGTYEQYFGPGTRLTVT.

There are many counts of this clonotype. This chain uses TRBV2 with TRBJ1-1; D gene unclear. With 6 bases removed from V and 8 bases from J, the gap between germline ends came to 10 bases. This CDR3 spans 11 amino acids. Germline CDR1 reads SNHLY; CDR2 reads FYNNEI. The CDR3 here is CASSRDLEAFF. The CDR3 coding sequence is TGTGCCAGCAGCCGGGATTTGGAAGCTTTCTTT.

The chain links TRBV27 to TRBJ2-3; 10 bases map to TRBD2. Germline assignment: CDR1 MNHEY and CDR2 SMNVEV (reference sequence). The CDR3 loop spans 18 amino acids. V lost 4 bases and J lost 8; bases outside the gene matches: 18. The CDR3 DNA is TGTGCCAGCAGTTCGGGGGTTACGGTAGCGGGAGGCCCGACTACGCAGTATTTT. Amino acid sequence: CASSSGVTVAGGPTTQYF.

At least ten counts were recorded for this clonotype. The chain uses TRBV6-5 and TRBJ1-1, with D tentatively TRBD1 (6 bases). This CDR3 is 15 amino acids long. CDR1 is MNHEY and CDR2 is SVGAGI in the germline V gene. Trimming removed 0 bases at V and 3 bases at J, with 11 bases between. The CDR3 protein is CASSYSGGTDTEAFF. The CDR3 nucleotides read TGTGCCAGCAGTTACTCTGGGGGCACGGACACTGAAGCTTTCTTT.

The chain employs TRBV7-8 and TRBJ2-1; 10 nucleotides line up with TRBD2. The germline CDR1 and CDR2 sequences are SGHVS and FQNEAQ. There are 15 residues in the CDR3. With V trimmed by 3 bases and J by 6 bases, 5 bases remained unmatched. The CDR3 reads CASSFGLAEFNEQFF. As DNA, the CDR3 is TGTGCCAGCAGCTTCGGACTAGCGGAATTCAATGAGCAGTTCTTC.

In this sample, this clonotype turned up once. A read error is the likely source, as a far larger clone sits one nucleotide away. The gene calls are TRBV27 and TRBJ2-5, with TRBD2 as a possible D gene (7 bases). The V end was cut by 5 bases, the J end by 5 bases, with 18 bases between. CDR1 is MNHEY and CDR2 is SMNVEV in the germline V gene (reference sequence). The CDR3 contains 15 residues. The CDR3 sequence: CASSLGGGHLETQYF. In nucleotides, the CDR3 is TGTGCCAGCAGTCTTGGGGGGGGCCATTTGGAGACCCAGTACTTC.

This clonotype was counted once. A far larger clone lies a single base away; this is likely a read error. CDR3 region: CACTRTSGGARSYNEQFF. The CDR3 coding sequence is TGTGCCTGCACCCGGACTAGCGGGGGGGCCAGATCCTACAATGAGCAGTTCTTC. The V call is TRBV27, the J call TRBJ2-1; 15 nucleotides agree with TRBD2. With 11 bases clipped from V and 1 base from J, the junction kept 12 bases outside the gene matches. The length of the CDR3 is 18 residues. Germline loops: CDR1 MNHEY, CDR2 SMNVEV (reference sequence).